This is a list of T cell receptor beta chains from one sample in a study of cytomegalovirus exposure and HLA in healthy donors. Some clones are missing from TCRdb's copy, which holds only in-frame ones; the method was immunoSEQ multiplex PCR. The repertoire holds 200,000 to 250,000 clones, with 85% to 90% as singletons. The source material was PBMCs. Every receptor here comes from a human donor in good health. The CDR3 runs from the conserved cysteine through the conserved F or W. D genes are given only for firm matches. Clone size is not always given. Where it is, it says once, few, many or a class for expanded clones.

13	TRBV19	NA	TRBJ2-1	TRBD1	CATRDRASNEQFF	TGTGCCACCAGGGACAGGGCTTCCAATGAGCAGTTCTTC
13	TRBV7-9	NA	TRBJ1-1	NA	CASSLTGNTEAFF	TGTGCCAGCAGCCTGACAGGGAACACTGAAGCTTTCTTT
13	TRBV4-1	NA	TRBJ2-7	NA	CASSRGASYEQYF	TGCGCCAGCAGTCGCGGGGCCTCCTACGAGCAGTACTTC
14	TRBV7-9	NA	TRBJ2-7	NA	CSSSFTETSYEQYF	TGTTCCAGCAGCTTCACAGAGACCTCCTACGAGCAGTACTTC
14	TRBV9	NA	TRBJ2-7	TRBD1	CASSAGTGDHEQYF	TGTGCCAGCAGCGCCGGGACAGGGGACCACGAGCAGTACTTC
13	TRBV6-6	NA	TRBJ2-5	NA	CASSYSIAETQYF	TGTGCCAGCAGTTACTCGATAGCAGAGACCCAGTACTTC
16	TRBV4-3	NA	TRBJ2-7	TRBD2	CASSQDPSGSSYEQYF	TGCGCCAGCAGCCAAGATCCGAGCGGGAGCTCCTACGAGCAGTACTTC
14	TRBV29-1	NA	TRBJ2-3	NA	CSGSTRFSTDTQYF	TGCAGCGGATCGACTAGATTCTCCACAGATACGCAGTATTTT
13	TRBV5-1	few	TRBJ1-4	NA	CASSPGSNEKLFF	TGCGCCAGCAGCCCAGGCAGTAATGAAAAACTGTTTTTT
14	TRBV6-5	NA	TRBJ1-4	NA	CASRTPTDREKLFF	TGTGCCAGCAGGACACCCACGGATCGAGAAAAACTGTTTTTT